The 31 T cell receptor beta chains given below trace back to one sample, sequenced in a study of shared clonotypes between healthy human individuals. Profiling relied on immunoSEQ multiplex PCR, and the TCRdb table lists in-frame clones only, not all of them. The data show 550,000 to 700,000 clones, 73% seen once. The sequencing sample was made of memory CD4+ T cells sorted from blood. Subset given: CD45RA-negative fraction. Receptors were obtained from a woman younger than 45 in good health.

This chain links TRBV6-1 with TRBJ2-7, with TRBD2 matching 9 bases. With V trimmed by 4 bases and J by 6 bases, 7 bases remained unmatched. The CDR3 extends over 14 amino acids. The germline CDR1 and CDR2 sequences are MNHNS and SASEGT. CDR3 region: CASSGREGLSEQYF. The DNA of the CDR3 is TGTGCCAGCAGTGGGCGGGAGGGCCTATCCGAGCAGTACTTC.

V gene TRBV27 combines with J gene TRBJ2-1; D gene uncertain. The CDR3 spans 13 residues. CDR1 and CDR2 from the germline V gene are MNHEY and SMNVEV (reference sequence). V was pared by 3 bases and J by 5 bases, with 8 bases between. The CDR3 sequence is CASSFHHNNEQFF. Here the CDR3 DNA reads TGTGCCAGCAGTTTCCATCATAACAATGAGCAGTTCTTC.

This clone appeared a single time. The chain couples TRBV7-8 to TRBJ2-7; 11 bases are shared with TRBD2. V dropped 5 bases and J dropped 0; count of bases not matched to a gene: 12. The CDR3 covers 18 residues. Germline V gene lookup returns CDR1 SGHVS and CDR2 FQNEAQ. The CDR3 here is CASSLVAGGPGSSYEQYF. In DNA form, the CDR3 reads TGTGCCAGCAGCCTCGTAGCGGGAGGGCCGGGTAGCTCCTACGAGCAGTACTTC.

The chain couples TRBV2 to TRBJ2-3, with D tentatively TRBD1 (6 bases). V was trimmed by 7 bases and J by 1 base, leaving 15 bases between them. The CDR3 extends over 15 amino acids. Germline V gives CDR1 SNHLY, CDR2 FYNNEI. The CDR3 nucleotides are TGTGCCAGCACCAGGGGCCGGGTGGGCACAGATACGCAGTATTTT. It yields the protein CASTRGRVGTDTQYF.

Only one count was recorded for this clone. This rearrangement joins TRBV28 to TRBJ2-3; D is perhaps TRBD2 (6 bases). The germline V gene has CDR1 MDHEN and CDR2 SYDVKM. This CDR3 comprises 12 residues. The V gene lost 8 bases and the J gene lost 2 bases, with 8 bases spanning the gap. CDR3 DNA sequence: TGTGCCAGCGGACTAAACACAGATACGCAGTATTTT. Translating it yields CASGLNTDTQYF.

CDR3 sequence reads: CASSLSMTGPFLAKNIQYF. CDR3 nucleotide sequence: TGTGCCAGCAGCTTGTCCATGACAGGGCCTTTTCTAGCCAAAAACATTCAGTACTTC. The chain has TRBV5-5 and TRBJ2-4; 7 bases fit TRBD1. The V and J ends lost 1 base and 0 bases, in that order; junction bases with no gene match: 13. The CDR3 contains 19 residues. The V gene's germline CDR1 is SGHKS and CDR2 YYEKEE (reference sequence).

This clone was recorded once. J is TRBJ2-6 and V is TRBV13; D gene ambiguous. This CDR3 comprises 19 residues. Per germline, CDR1 PRHDT and CDR2 FYEKMQ (reference sequence). Trimming stripped 3 bases from V and 0 bases from J, with 18 bases between. CDR3 sequence (DNA): TGTGCCAGCAGCTTCCTTCGAGGAAGGGCCGACTCTGGGGCCAACGTCCTGACTTTC. The encoded protein is CASSFLRGRADSGANVLTF. Full variable domain (rest looked up from reference TRBV13 and TRBJ2-6): AAGVIQSPRHLIKEKRETATLKCYPIPRHDTVYWYQQGPGQDPQFLISFYEKMQSDKGSIPDRFSAQQFSDYHSELNMSSLELGDSALYFCASSFLRGRADSGANVLTFGAGSRLTVL.

The V and J genes are TRBV11-2 and TRBJ2-7, with no clear D. The ends were cut back, 4 bases at V and 6 bases at J, with 10 bases in the middle. Per the germline V gene, CDR1 is SGHAT and CDR2 is FQNNGV. The CDR3 runs 12 residues. CDR3 sequence: CASSSRWPEQYF. CDR3 DNA: TGTGCCAGCAGCTCGAGATGGCCCGAGCAGTACTTC.

The CDR3 DNA follows: TGCAGCGTTGAATGGGGCACTGAAGCTTTCTTT. Translating it yields CSVEWGTEAFF. The rearrangement uses TRBV29-1 and TRBJ1-1; D is uncertain. Germline V gene lookup returns CDR1 SQVTM and CDR2 ANQGSEA. The CDR3 runs 11 residues. V was shortened by 2 bases and J by 4 bases, with 5 bases between the two germline ends.

This clone was detected once. This rearrangement joins TRBV28 to TRBJ1-2, with TRBD1 matching over 10 bases. CDR1 is MDHEN and CDR2 is SYDVKM in the germline V gene. V was clipped by 5 bases and J by 8 bases; unmatched bases: 11. This CDR3 is 15 amino acids long. CDR3 sequence (DNA): TGTGCCAGCAGTACGCCGACAGGGGGCCAACGGGGCTACACCTTC. Amino acids: CASSTPTGGQRGYTF.

The genes are TRBV7-4 and TRBJ2-1, with TRBD1 identical over 10 bases. The V and J ends lost 0 bases and 7 bases, in that order; junction bases with no gene match: 9. This CDR3 contains 17 residues. CDR1 and CDR2 from the germline V gene are SGHVT and SQSDAQ. CDR3 bases: TGTGCCAGCAGCTTAGCTCGGGACAGGGGATTTTTTAATGAGCAGTTCTTC. This codes for CASSLARDRGFFNEQFF.

As for this clone: At one end, the junction sequence differs from germline, possibly due to a read error. V is TRBV19 and J is TRBJ2-1; no clear D. The CDR3 runs 13 residues. Germline-derived CDR1 and CDR2 are LNHDA and SQIVND (reference sequence). Here the CDR3 DNA reads TGTGCCAGTAGTACTCAAGGCGAGAATCGTCATCTCTTC. The encoded protein is CASSTQGENRHLF.

This clone appeared a few times. The genes are TRBV7-8 and TRBJ2-7; 9 bases line up with TRBD1. CDR1 is SGHVS and CDR2 is FQNEAQ in the germline V gene. The junction had 7 bases not matched to a gene; V was cut back by 7 bases and J by 6 bases. The CDR3 length is 13 residues. This CDR3 reads CASNVGQGSEQYF. In DNA, the CDR3 is TGTGCCAGCAACGTGGGACAGGGAAGCGAGCAGTACTTC. Filled out from reference TRBV7-8 and TRBJ2-7, the complete variable domain reads GAGVSQSPRYKVAKRGQDVALRCDPISGHVSLFWYQQALGQGPEFLTYFQNEAQLDKSGLPSDRFFAERPEGSVSTLKIQRTQQEDSAVYLCASNVGQGSEQYFGPGTRLTVT.

J is TRBJ2-7 and V is TRBV4-2; D gene uncertain. Trimming left V 3 bases short and J 5 bases short, with 8 bases between. Germline CDR1 LGHNA, CDR2 YNFKEQ. The CDR3 contains 12 residues. In DNA form, the CDR3 reads TGTGCCAGCAGCCAGGGCCGGGACGAGCAGTACTTC. Amino acids: CASSQGRDEQYF.

This clone was counted a few times. This chain joins TRBV18 and TRBJ2-2, with 8 nucleotides matching TRBD1. Germline V gene lookup returns CDR1 KGHSH and CDR2 LQKENI. This CDR3 has 17 amino acids. V gave up 3 bases and J gave up 4 bases; unmatched junction bases: 10. The CDR3 nucleotides read TGTGCCAGCTCACCGAGGCAGGGGGCATTTGGCACCGGGGAGCTGTTTTTT. Residues: CASSPRQGAFGTGELFF.

The chain employs TRBV27 and TRBJ2-6; possibly TRBD1 for D (5 bases). V shed 5 bases and J shed 0 bases, with 11 bases lying between them. CDR3 length: 16 amino acids. CDR1 is MNHEY, CDR2 SMNVEV, per germline (reference sequence). For the CDR3, the DNA is TGTGCCAGCAGTCACAGGTCGCGCTCTGGGGCCAACGTCCTGACTTTC. Translating it yields CASSHRSRSGANVLTF.

This sequence joins TRBV28 and TRBJ1-5; the match to TRBD1 covers 12 bases. This CDR3 contains 18 residues. J gave up 0 bases and V 8 bases, and 11 bases lay outside the gene matches. Germline assignment: CDR1 MDHEN and CDR2 SYDVKM. As DNA, the CDR3 is TGTGCCAGCCGGACCGGGACAGGGGGCCGTAATAGCAATCAGCCCCAGCATTTT. Translating gives CASRTGTGGRNSNQPQHF.

This clone appeared a single time. The rearrangement links TRBV30 to TRBJ2-1; D is perhaps TRBD2 (6 bases). V dropped 3 bases and J dropped 1 base, with 13 bases sitting between them. Germline CDR1 GTSNPN, CDR2 SVGIG (reference sequence). This CDR3 region has 15 residues. The CDR3 reads CAWRYAGRSYNEQFF. The CDR3 DNA reads TGTGCCTGGAGGTATGCGGGGCGGTCCTACAATGAGCAGTTCTTC. The complete variable domain, with remaining parts taken from reference TRBV30 and TRBJ2-1, reads SQTIHQWPATLVQPVGSPLSLECTVEGTSNPNLYWYRQAAGRGLQLLFYSVGIGQISSEVPQNLSASRPQDRQFILSSKKLLLSDSGFYLCAWRYAGRSYNEQFFGPGTRLTVL.

This clone was counted once. V is TRBV4-1 and J is TRBJ2-7; D perhaps matches TRBD1 (5 bases). Between the trimmed V and J ends, which lost 0 bases and 4 bases, there was a span of 7 bases. Germline assignment: CDR1 MGHRA and CDR2 YSYEKL. This CDR3 is 13 amino acids long. CDR3 DNA sequence: TGCGCCAGCAGCCAAGAACGACAGTACGAGCAGTACTTC. This gives the protein CASSQERQYEQYF.

A remark on this clone: The sample carries other DNA sequences with the same CDR3. This rearrangement joins TRBV28 to TRBJ2-2; 7 positions match TRBD2. Losses at the gene ends were 6 bases for V and 5 bases for J; bases not matched to a gene: 3. The length of the CDR3 is 13 residues. Germline CDR1 and CDR2: MDHEN and SYDVKM. The CDR3, as DNA: TGTGCCAGCAGCCCCGGGGGGACCGGGGAGCTGTTTTTT. It specifies CASSPGGTGELFF.

The V call is TRBV6-1, the J call TRBJ2-2; D perhaps matches TRBD2 (6 bases). Trimming cost V 6 bases and J 1 base, with 6 bases left between them. Germline V gives CDR1 MNHNS, CDR2 SASEGT. There are 13 residues in the CDR3. The CDR3 reads CASRGLNTGELFF. CDR3 DNA: TGTGCCAGCAGGGGACTGAACACCGGGGAGCTGTTTTTT.

The chain is built from TRBV5-6 and TRBJ2-6; D gene ambiguous. This CDR3 region has 15 residues. CDR1 and CDR2 from the germline V gene are SGHDT and YYEEEE. Trimming left V 4 bases short and J 2 bases short, with 10 bases between. The CDR3 reads CASSASHAGANVLTF. The CDR3 nucleotides are TGTGCCAGCAGCGCCTCTCATGCTGGGGCCAACGTCCTGACTTTC.

The rearrangement uses TRBV7-2 and TRBJ2-4, with 7 bases identical to TRBD1. CDR1 is SGHTA, CDR2 FQGNSA, per germline. Trimming removed 5 bases from V and 2 bases from J; junction bases left unmatched: 9. The CDR3 loop spans 16 amino acids. CDR3 amino acids: CASSPQTGTPKNIQYF. The DNA of the CDR3 is TGTGCCAGCAGCCCACAGACAGGGACACCCAAAAACATTCAGTACTTC.

The chain has TRBV4-1 and TRBJ2-2, with 10 bases matching TRBD2. Germline V lookup: CDR1 MGHRA, CDR2 YSYEKL. The CDR3 contains 18 residues. V gave up 4 bases and J gave up 8 bases; unmatched junction bases: 16. The CDR3 loop is CASSPQSMSGRADGELFF. CDR3 nucleotides: TGCGCCAGCAGCCCTCAGTCAATGAGCGGGAGGGCCGATGGGGAGCTGTTTTTT.

On this clone itself: The sample has other DNA sequences that encode this CDR3 too. This chain joins TRBV7-8 and TRBJ2-6; possibly TRBD1 for D (5 bases). The germline CDR1 and CDR2 sequences are SGHVS and FQNEAQ. This CDR3 has 16 residues. The V gene lost 1 base and the J gene lost 0 bases, with 7 bases spanning the gap. The CDR3 loop reads CASSLGGSSGANVLTF. The CDR3 region has the DNA TGTGCCAGCAGCTTAGGGGGCAGCTCTGGGGCCAACGTCCTGACTTTC.

The chain combines TRBV11-2 with TRBJ2-2; D gene unclear. Germline V gene data show CDR1 as SGHAT and CDR2 as FQNNGV. The V end lost 0 bases, the J end lost 2 bases, and 1 base lay between the germline ends. CDR3 size: 13 residues. Here the CDR3 DNA reads TGTGCCAGCAGCTTAGATAACACCGGGGAGCTGTTTTTT. It translates to CASSLDNTGELFF.

V usage is TRBV10-3 and J usage is TRBJ2-7, with D tentatively TRBD2 (5 bases). This CDR3 is 14 amino acids long. Trimming stripped 2 bases from V and 1 base from J, with 9 bases between. Germline CDR1 and CDR2: ENHRY and SYGVKD. CDR3 protein: CAISELAESYEQYF. In nucleotides, the CDR3 is TGTGCCATCAGTGAGCTAGCAGAATCCTACGAGCAGTACTTC.

The chain joins TRBV4-2 to TRBJ2-7; D possibly corresponds to TRBD2 (7 bases). V shed 0 bases and J shed 3 bases, with 9 bases lying between them. Germline V gene data show CDR1 as LGHNA and CDR2 as YNFKEQ. The CDR3 contains 14 residues. CDR3 DNA: TGTGCCAGCAGCCAAGAAAGGGGGGGCTACGAGCAGTACTTC. This translates into CASSQERGGYEQYF.

This clone was seen only once. This rearrangement joins TRBV5-1 to TRBJ2-7, with 9 nucleotides matching TRBD1. CDR1 is SGHRS and CDR2 is YFSETQ in the germline V gene. With V trimmed by 4 bases and J by 1 base, 12 bases remained unmatched. The CDR3 totals 17 residues. DNA for the CDR3: TGCGCCAGCAGCAGATTAACCGGGACAGGGCTTTCCTACGAGCAGTACTTC. This gives the protein CASSRLTGTGLSYEQYF.

This clone appeared a few times. The chain combines TRBV6-1 with TRBJ1-5; no definite D call. The CDR3 extends over 14 amino acids. Germline lookup yields CDR1 MNHNS and CDR2 SASEGT. V shed 7 bases and J shed 3 bases, with 13 bases lying between them. DNA of the CDR3: TGTGCCAGCAATGGCGGGGATACCAATCAGCCCCAGCATTTT. It specifies CASNGGDTNQPQHF.

Remarks on this clone: Within the sample, other DNA sequences also encode this same CDR3. The genes are TRBV27 and TRBJ1-5; the match to TRBD1 covers 7 bases. Germline assignment: CDR1 MNHEY and CDR2 SMNVEV (reference sequence). With V trimmed by 5 bases and J by 4 bases, 5 bases remained unmatched. The CDR3 covers 14 residues. CDR3 residues: CASSLTGSNQPQHF. CDR3 nucleotide sequence: TGTGCCAGCAGTCTGACAGGGAGTAATCAGCCCCAGCATTTT.